This T cell receptor beta chain emerged from a study of cytomegalovirus exposure and HLA in healthy donors listed by TCRdb under 2017. For the wider study: According to a later analysis, the 100 to 150 validation repertoires were produced on the same platform as the approximately 690 repertoires of the first cohort. In addition to the first cohort of 666 subjects, a separate validation cohort of approximately 130 different subjects was used. The study aimed to test whether signatures of past pathogen exposure could be identified by cataloging public T cell receptors. To predict cytomegalovirus infection status, the study brought together high-throughput TCR immunosequencing, statistical association of individual TCRs with disease status, and machine learning. General findings and caveats noted by the study authors: The classifier was reported to diagnose cytomegalovirus status with high specificity and sensitivity in both the original and validation cohorts. Across donors, most TCR sequences were observed very rarely, whereas some public TCRs were present in many individuals. The authors suggested that the approach could potentially be generalized to other disease states and immunological phenotypes. A few of the identified cytomegalovirus-associated TCR beta chains were confirmed in vitro to be specific for cytomegalovirus antigens. A total of roughly 160 TCR beta chains were listed by the study as associated with cytomegalovirus. In a later analysis, TCRs clustered in the first cohort were found to also tend to co-occur in the roughly 130 validation repertoires, with over 90% of cluster scores above 0. The validation cohort had no HLA typing available for a later analysis, so co-occurrence within that cohort was assessed over all 130 or so repertoires.

Separate from the approximately 670-subject first cohort, the validation cohort of about 130 subjects was the group to which the donors belonged. Libraries were prepared through the immunoSEQ multiplex PCR assay. As for the original processing: To diagnose cytomegalovirus status from the catalog of TCR beta chain sequences, a statistical classification framework was built. As stored in TCRdb, this immuneACCESS dataset retains in-frame rearrangements with V and J assigned. A fraction of the clones does not appear; measured against another copy, unresolved V genes explain less than half of the discrepancy, and the remainder lacks a known reason. D and trimming come from the DNA, and the V and J calls and clone size come from that table. The sample table holds approximately 190,000 clones, of which 75% to 85% were seen once. 13% of the sample is taken by the ten largest. On this clone: What this receptor recognizes is not known. It has no much larger one-base neighbor in the sample; base qualities were not kept.

The sample comprised PBMCs. This TCR was sampled from a woman aged 25 to 45 in good health and CMV-seropositive.

The nucleotide sequence reads as follows: TGTGCCAGCAGTGAAAAACGACTAGTCGGCGAGCAGTACTTC. It translates to CASSEKRLVGEQYF. Here the chain combines TRBV6-1 and TRBJ2-7; TRBD2 is a possible D gene, resting on 6 matching bases. Between the V and J ends, shortened by 2 bases and 6 bases respectively, the junction contains 14 bases. The germline V gene supplies CDR1 MNHNS and CDR2 SASEGT. The CDR3 goes from the cysteine to the phenylalanine over 14 residues. The DNA shown is the 42-base CDR3, in frame from base 1.